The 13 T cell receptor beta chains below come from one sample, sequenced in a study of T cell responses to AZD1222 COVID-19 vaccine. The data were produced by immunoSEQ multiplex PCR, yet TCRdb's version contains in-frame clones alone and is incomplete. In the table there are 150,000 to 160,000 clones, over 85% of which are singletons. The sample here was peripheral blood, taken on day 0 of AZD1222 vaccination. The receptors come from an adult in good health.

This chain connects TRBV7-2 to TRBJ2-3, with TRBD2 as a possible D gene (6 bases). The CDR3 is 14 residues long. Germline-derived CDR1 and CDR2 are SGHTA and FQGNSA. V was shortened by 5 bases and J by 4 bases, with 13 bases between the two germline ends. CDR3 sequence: CASSPGGPPDTQYF. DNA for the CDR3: TGTGCCAGCAGCCCAGGAGGGCCACCAGATACGCAGTATTTT.

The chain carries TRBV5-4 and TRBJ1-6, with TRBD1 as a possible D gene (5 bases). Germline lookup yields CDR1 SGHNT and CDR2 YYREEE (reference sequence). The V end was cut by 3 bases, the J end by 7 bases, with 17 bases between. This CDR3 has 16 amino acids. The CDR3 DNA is TGTGCCAGCAGCTCCCGGGGGGGGACGGTGAATTCACCCCTCCACTTT. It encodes CASSSRGGTVNSPLHF.

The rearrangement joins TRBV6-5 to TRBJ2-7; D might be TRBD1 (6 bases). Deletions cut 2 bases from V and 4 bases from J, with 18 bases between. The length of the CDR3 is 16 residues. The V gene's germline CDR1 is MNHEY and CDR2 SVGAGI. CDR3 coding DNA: TGTGCCAGCAGTTACCCAGAAGGCAGGGGTTTTTACGAGCAGTACTTC. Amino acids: CASSYPEGRGFYEQYF.

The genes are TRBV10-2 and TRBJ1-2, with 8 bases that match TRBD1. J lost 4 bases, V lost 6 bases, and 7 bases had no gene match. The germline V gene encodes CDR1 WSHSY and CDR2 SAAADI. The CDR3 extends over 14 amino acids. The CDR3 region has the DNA TGCGCCAGCAGCAATAACAGGGGGGGCTATGGCTACACCTTC. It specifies CASSNNRGGYGYTF.

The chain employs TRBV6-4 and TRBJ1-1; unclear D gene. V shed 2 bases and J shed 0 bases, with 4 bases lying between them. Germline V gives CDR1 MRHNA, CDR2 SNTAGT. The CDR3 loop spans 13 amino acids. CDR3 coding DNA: TGTGCCAGCAGTGACGGGTTGAACACTGAAGCTTTCTTT. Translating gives CASSDGLNTEAFF.

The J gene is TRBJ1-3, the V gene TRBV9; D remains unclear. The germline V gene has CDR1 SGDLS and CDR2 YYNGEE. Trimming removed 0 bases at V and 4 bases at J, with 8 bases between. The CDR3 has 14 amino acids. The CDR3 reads CASSVEARGNTIYF. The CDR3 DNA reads TGTGCCAGCAGCGTAGAGGCAAGGGGAAACACCATATATTTT.

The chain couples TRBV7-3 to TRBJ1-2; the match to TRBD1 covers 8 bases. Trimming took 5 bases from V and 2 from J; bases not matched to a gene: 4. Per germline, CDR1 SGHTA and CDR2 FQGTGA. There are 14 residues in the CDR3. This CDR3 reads CASSPGQGNYGYTF. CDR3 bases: TGTGCCAGCAGCCCCGGACAGGGAAACTATGGCTACACCTTC.

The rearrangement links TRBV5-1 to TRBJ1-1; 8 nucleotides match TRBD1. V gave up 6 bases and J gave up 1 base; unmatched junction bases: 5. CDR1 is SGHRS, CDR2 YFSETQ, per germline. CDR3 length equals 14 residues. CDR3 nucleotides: TGCGCCAGCACCCTGGGGACAGGGAACACTGAAGCTTTCTTT. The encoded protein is CASTLGTGNTEAFF.

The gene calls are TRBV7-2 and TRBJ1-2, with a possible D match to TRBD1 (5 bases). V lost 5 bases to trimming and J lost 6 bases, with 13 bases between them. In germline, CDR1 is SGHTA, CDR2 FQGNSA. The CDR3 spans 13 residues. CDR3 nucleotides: TGTGCCAGCAGCCGCTACATAGGGGATGGCTACACCTTC. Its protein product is CASSRYIGDGYTF.

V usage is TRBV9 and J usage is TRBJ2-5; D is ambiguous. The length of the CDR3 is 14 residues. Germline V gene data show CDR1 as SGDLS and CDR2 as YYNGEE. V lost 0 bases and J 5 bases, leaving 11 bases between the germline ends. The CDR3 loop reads CASSVGGRWETQYF. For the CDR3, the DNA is TGTGCCAGCAGCGTAGGAGGAAGGTGGGAGACCCAGTACTTC.

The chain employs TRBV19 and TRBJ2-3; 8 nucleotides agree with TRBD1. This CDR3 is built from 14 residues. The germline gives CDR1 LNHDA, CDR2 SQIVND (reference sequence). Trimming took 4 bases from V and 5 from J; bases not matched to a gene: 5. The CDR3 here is CASSTTGGVDTQYF. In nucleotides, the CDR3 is TGTGCCAGTAGTACCACAGGGGGAGTAGATACGCAGTATTTT.

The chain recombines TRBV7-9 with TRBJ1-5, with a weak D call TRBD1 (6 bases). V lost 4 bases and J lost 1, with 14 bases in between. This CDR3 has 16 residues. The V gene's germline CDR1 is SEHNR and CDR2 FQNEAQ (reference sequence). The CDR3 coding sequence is TGTGCCAGCAGCTGGGGGGTCCAGGGGAGCAATCAGCCCCAGCATTTT. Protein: CASSWGVQGSNQPQHF. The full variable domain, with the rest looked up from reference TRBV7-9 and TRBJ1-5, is DTGVSQNPRHKITKRGQNVTFRCDPISEHNRLYWYRQTLGQGPEFLTYFQNEAQLEKSRLLSDRFSAERPKGSFSTLEIQRTEQGDSAMYLCASSWGVQGSNQPQHFGDGTRLSIL.

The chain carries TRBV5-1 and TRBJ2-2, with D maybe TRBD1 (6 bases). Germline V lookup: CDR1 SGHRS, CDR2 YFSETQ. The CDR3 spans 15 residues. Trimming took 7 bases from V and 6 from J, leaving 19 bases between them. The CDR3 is CASRPQSGDAGELFF. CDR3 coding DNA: TGCGCCAGCCGACCTCAGTCAGGGGACGCCGGGGAGCTGTTTTTT.